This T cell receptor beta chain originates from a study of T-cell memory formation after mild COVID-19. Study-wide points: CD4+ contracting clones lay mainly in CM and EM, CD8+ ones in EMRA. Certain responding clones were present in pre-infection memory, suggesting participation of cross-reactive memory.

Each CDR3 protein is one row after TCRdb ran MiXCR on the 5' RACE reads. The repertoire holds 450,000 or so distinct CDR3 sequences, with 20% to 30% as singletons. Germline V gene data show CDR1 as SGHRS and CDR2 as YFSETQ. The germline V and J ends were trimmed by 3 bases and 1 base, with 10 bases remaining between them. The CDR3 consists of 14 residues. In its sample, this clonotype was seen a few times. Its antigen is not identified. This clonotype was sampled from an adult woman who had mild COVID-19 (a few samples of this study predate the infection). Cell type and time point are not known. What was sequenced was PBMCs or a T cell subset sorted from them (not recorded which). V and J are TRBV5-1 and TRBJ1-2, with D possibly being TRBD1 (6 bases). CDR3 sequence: CASSWGQNNYGYTF. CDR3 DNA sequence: TGCGCCAGCAGCTGGGGACAAAATAACTATGGCTACACCTTC.